Here is one T cell receptor beta chain with its context. Its antigen is still unknown. No base-level quality is on record; no much larger clone is a single base apart. This entry comes from a study of blood T cell repertoires in COVID-19 (dated by TCRdb to the early 2020s). For context, the study as a whole: Samples covering the acute and convalescent phases of COVID-19 were provided by collaborators in the United States, Italy and Spain. Samples came from the ongoing ImmuneRACE study (first 160 participants) plus 1,254 subjects from 6 global collaborators. The repertoires were released in a freely available public database meant as a resource for research on the immune response to SARS-CoV-2. Subjects who had been exposed to COVID-19, were actively infected with it, or had recovered from it provided the deeply sampled blood TCRbeta repertoires that made up the dataset. The sample metadata nearly always contained a de-identified subject ID, COVID-19 status, age in years and sex. HLA class I and class II types, where available, came from metadata supplied by the sample provider rather than from assay-based typing. The prospective study material was composed of cDNA or gDNA derived from T cells, B-cell-depleted T cells, or PBMCs.

The collaborating institutions used their own protocols to collect whole blood in K2EDTA tubes. Collaborator samples were shipped for TCRbeta analysis as frozen whole blood, isolated PBMCs, or DNA extracted from either sample type. The cysteine opens and the phenylalanine closes a CDR3 of 13 amino acids. The kept DNA is CDR3 alone, 39 bases in frame from the first base. Compared with germline, V lacks 6 bases and J lacks 5 bases; bases without a gene match: 6. CDR1 and CDR2 (SEHNR, FQNEAQ) derive from the germline V gene (reference sequence). What the research found in general, with its limitations: How much clinical and demographic metadata was included differed by source and by participant, and the metadata was provided uncurated.

TCRbeta CDR3 regions were amplified from genomic DNA using the immunoSEQ Assay, a bias-controlled multiplex PCR. On the study's bioinformatics: The number of nucleated cells in each sample was estimated by amplification of reference gene primers within the assay. Sequence reads were collapsed and filtered to measure the absolute abundance of every unique TCRbeta CDR3 rearrangement. For each sample, productive Simpson clonality was calculated as the square root of Simpson's diversity index across productive rearrangements. TCRdb took this table from immuneACCESS and kept in-frame rearrangements with V and J called. Such tables lack part of the clones; where checked against another copy, unresolved V genes explain under half of the gap, and the rest is unexplained. The D gene and trimming were derived from the DNA, and the V and J assignments and clone size from that table. For this sample there are 170,000 or so clones; 90% to 95% appear just once. The top ten hold 0.5% to 0.55% of the sample.

The rearrangement combines TRBV7-9 with TRBJ2-5, with 7 bases matching TRBD2. Material: peripheral blood. The sequence was obtained from a man between 45 and 60 years old with acute or convalescent COVID-19. The nucleotides are TGTGCCAGCAGTTTGGGGGGGAGCGAGACCCAGTACTTC. Protein translation: CASSLGGSETQYF.